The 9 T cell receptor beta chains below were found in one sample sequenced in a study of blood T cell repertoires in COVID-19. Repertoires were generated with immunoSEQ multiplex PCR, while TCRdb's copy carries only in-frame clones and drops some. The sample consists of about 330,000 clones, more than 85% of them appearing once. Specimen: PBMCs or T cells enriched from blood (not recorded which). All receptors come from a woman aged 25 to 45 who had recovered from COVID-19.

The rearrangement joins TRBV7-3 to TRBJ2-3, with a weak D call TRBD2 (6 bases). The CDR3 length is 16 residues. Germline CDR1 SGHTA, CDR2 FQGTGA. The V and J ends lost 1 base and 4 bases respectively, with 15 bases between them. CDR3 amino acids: CASSLKGAGISDTQYF. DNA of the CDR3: TGTGCCAGCAGCTTAAAGGGCGCGGGGATTTCAGATACGCAGTATTTT.

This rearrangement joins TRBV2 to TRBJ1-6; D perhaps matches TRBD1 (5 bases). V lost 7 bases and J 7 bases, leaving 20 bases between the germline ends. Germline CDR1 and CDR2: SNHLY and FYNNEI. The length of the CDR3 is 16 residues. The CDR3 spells CASMGGMGGMNSPLHF. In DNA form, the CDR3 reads TGTGCCAGCATGGGGGGAATGGGGGGAATGAATTCACCCCTCCACTTT.

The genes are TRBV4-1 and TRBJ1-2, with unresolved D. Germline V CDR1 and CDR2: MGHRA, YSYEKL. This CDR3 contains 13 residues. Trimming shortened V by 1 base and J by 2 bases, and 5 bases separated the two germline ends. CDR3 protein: CASSQAVNYGYTF. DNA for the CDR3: TGCGCCAGCAGCCAAGCAGTGAACTATGGCTACACCTTC.

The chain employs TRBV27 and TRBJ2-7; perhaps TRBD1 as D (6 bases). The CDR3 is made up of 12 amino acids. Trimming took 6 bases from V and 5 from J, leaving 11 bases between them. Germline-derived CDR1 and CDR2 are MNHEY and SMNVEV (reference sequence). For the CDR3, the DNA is TGTGCCAGCAGCCTCAGGGGTAACGAGCAGTACTTC. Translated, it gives CASSLRGNEQYF.

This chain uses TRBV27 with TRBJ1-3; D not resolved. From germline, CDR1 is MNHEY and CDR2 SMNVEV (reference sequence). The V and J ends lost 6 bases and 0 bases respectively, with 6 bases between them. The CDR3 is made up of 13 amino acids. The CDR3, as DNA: TGTGCCAGCAGGACACTCTCTGGAAACACCATATATTTT. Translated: CASRTLSGNTIYF.

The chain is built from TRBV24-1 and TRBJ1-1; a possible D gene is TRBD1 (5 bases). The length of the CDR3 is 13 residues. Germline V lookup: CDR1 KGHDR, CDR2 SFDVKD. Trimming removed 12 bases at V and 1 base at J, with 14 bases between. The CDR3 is CARFDRSNTEAFF. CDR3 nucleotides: TGTGCCCGCTTCGACAGATCGAACACTGAAGCTTTCTTT.

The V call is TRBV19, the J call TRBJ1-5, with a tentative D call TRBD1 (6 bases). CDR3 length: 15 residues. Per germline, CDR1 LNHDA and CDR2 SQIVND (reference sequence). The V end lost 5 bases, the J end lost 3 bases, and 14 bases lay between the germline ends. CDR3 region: CASSWDTYSNQPQHF. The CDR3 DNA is TGTGCCAGTAGTTGGGACACTTACTCCAATCAGCCCCAGCATTTT.

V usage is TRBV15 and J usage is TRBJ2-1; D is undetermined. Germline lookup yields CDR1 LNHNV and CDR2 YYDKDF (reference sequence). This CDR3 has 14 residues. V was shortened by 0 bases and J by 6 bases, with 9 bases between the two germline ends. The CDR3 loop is CATSRDPVRNEQFF. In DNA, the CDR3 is TGTGCCACCAGCAGAGATCCGGTGCGCAATGAGCAGTTCTTC.

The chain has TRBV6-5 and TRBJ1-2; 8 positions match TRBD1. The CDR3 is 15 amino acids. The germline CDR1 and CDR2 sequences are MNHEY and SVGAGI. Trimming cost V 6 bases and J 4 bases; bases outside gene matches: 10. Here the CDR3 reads CASREDRDPAYGYTF. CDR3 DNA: TGTGCCAGCAGGGAGGACAGGGACCCAGCCTATGGCTACACCTTC.